A single sample is the source of the 6 T cell receptor beta chains below, sequenced in a study of CD8+ T cells in alopecia areata. RNA, once extracted, was reverse transcribed into cDNA for use as the sequencing template. This table comes from immunoSEQ multiplex PCR, and its TCRdb copy is limited to in-frame clones, with some not included. Here the sample spans around 140,000 clones, 40% to 50% being singletons. The material sequenced was CD4+ T cells sorted from blood. The receptors come from a human donor with alopecia areata.

V is TRBV19 and J is TRBJ2-4; TRBD1 might be the D (6 bases). V lost 5 bases and J 4 bases, leaving 12 bases between the germline ends. Germline values: CDR1 LNHDA, CDR2 SQIVND (reference sequence). There are 14 residues in the CDR3. The CDR3 nucleotides are TGTGCCAGTAGTTCCCCGGGACAAAAAAACATTCAGTACTTC. Residues: CASSSPGQKNIQYF.

The gene calls are TRBV29-1 and TRBJ2-5; TRBD1 is a possible D gene (6 bases). Trimming pared 3 bases from V and 5 bases from J, leaving 16 bases between. Germline lookup yields CDR1 SQVTM and CDR2 ANQGSEA. The CDR3 loop spans 14 amino acids. CDR3 sequence reads: CSVEKTGTLETQYF. CDR3 bases: TGCAGCGTTGAGAAGACAGGTACTTTGGAGACCCAGTACTTC.

The rearrangement uses TRBV7-3 and TRBJ1-2; 7 bases match TRBD1. Germline V gene lookup returns CDR1 SGHTA and CDR2 FQGTGA. CDR3 length equals 15 residues. The V segment lost 2 bases and the J segment 2 bases; nucleotides outside the gene matches: 5. CDR3 sequence: CASSLGKTGNYGYTF. The CDR3 DNA follows: TGTGCCAGCAGCTTAGGGAAGACAGGGAACTATGGCTACACCTTC.

The J gene is TRBJ2-6, the V gene TRBV4-1; no clear D gene. Deletions cut 0 bases from V and 2 bases from J, with 11 bases between. The CDR3 consists of 17 residues. Germline CDR1 is MGHRA and CDR2 is YSYEKL. CDR3 bases: TGCGCCAGCAGCCAAGAGCCTGTAGGCGCTGGGGCCAACGTCCTGACTTTC. This gives the protein CASSQEPVGAGANVLTF.

The table lists this clone with a few counts. The V and J genes are TRBV7-3 and TRBJ2-1; D tentatively fits TRBD1 or TRBD2 (5 bases each). Trimming removed 1 base at V and 0 bases at J, with 10 bases between. The CDR3 covers 16 residues. The germline CDR1 and CDR2 sequences are SGHTA and FQGTGA. The CDR3 nucleotides are TGTGCCAGCAGCTTAAGAGGGACCAGCTCCTACAATGAGCAGTTCTTC. Translation: CASSLRGTSSYNEQFF.

This chain uses TRBV4-1 with TRBJ2-7; tentative D call: TRBD2 (6 bases). Trimming cost V 0 bases and J 2 bases, with 14 bases left between them. The V gene's germline CDR1 is MGHRA and CDR2 YSYEKL. The CDR3 is 16 residues long. CDR3 DNA: TGCGCCAGCAGCCAAGATACTTCCGGACTACCCTACGAGCAGTACTTC. This translates into CASSQDTSGLPYEQYF.